A single sample is the source of the 21 T cell receptor beta chains below, sequenced in a study of T cells in Graves' hyperthyroidism and ophthalmopathy. Researchers amplified the TCR beta CDR3 regions from RNA transcripts. A first-round RT-PCR of the TCR CDR3 used the HTBI primer set. MiXCR, applied by TCRdb to the multiplex PCR reads, yields one record per CDR3 protein. The sample has about 300,000 distinct CDR3 sequences; approximately 15% are singletons. The sample was blood. Receptors originate from a woman between 40 and 55 years old with Graves' hyperthyroidism.

The chain links TRBV20-1 to TRBJ1-5; D uncertain. V gave up 6 bases and J gave up 4 bases, with 19 bases separating them. The CDR3 contains 15 residues. The germline V gene has CDR1 DFQATT and CDR2 SNEGSKA (reference sequence). CDR3 in amino acids: CSAIRFAASNQPQHF. In DNA, the CDR3 is TGCAGTGCCATCCGTTTCGCGGCCTCAAATCAGCCCCAGCATTTT.

The rearrangement links TRBV2 to TRBJ2-7, with 8 bases fitting TRBD1. Germline loops: CDR1 SNHLY, CDR2 FYNNEI. Unmatched junction bases numbered 4, after V lost 6 bases and J lost 3 bases. This CDR3 region has 13 residues. The CDR3 sequence: CASRKDRDYEQYF. DNA of the CDR3: TGTGCCAGCAGGAAGGACAGGGACTACGAGCAGTACTTC.

This CDR3 reads CASMVGAMNTEAFF. Here the CDR3 DNA reads TGTGCCAGCATGGTAGGGGCCATGAACACTGAAGCTTTCTTT. The chain is built from TRBV28 and TRBJ1-1, with D perhaps matching TRBD1 (5 bases). The germline CDR1 and CDR2 sequences are MDHEN and SYDVKM. The CDR3 sequence is 14 residues long. V was pared by 7 bases and J by 0 bases, with 12 bases between.

This clonotype was observed at least ten times. The chain joins TRBV5-5 to TRBJ2-1; D ambiguous. Germline CDR1 and CDR2: SGHKS and YYEKEE (reference sequence). Between the trimmed V and J ends, which lost 4 bases and 2 bases, there was a span of 16 bases. The CDR3 extends over 16 amino acids. The chain's CDR3 is CASSPPGSPPYNEQFF. The CDR3 DNA reads as TGTGCCAGCAGCCCACCGGGCAGCCCTCCCTACAATGAGCAGTTCTTC. The full variable domain, in which reference TRBV5-5 and TRBJ2-1 provide the parts outside the CDR3, is DAGVTQSPTHLIKTRGQQVTLRCSPISGHKSVSWYQQVLGQGPQFIFQYYEKEERGRGNFPDRFSARQFPNYSSELNVNALLLGDSALYLCASSPPGSPPYNEQFFGPGTRLTVL.

This clonotype was picked up many times. The genes are TRBV6-1 and TRBJ1-1; tentative D call: TRBD1 (6 bases). Trimming cost V 5 bases and J 1 base, with 11 bases left between them. CDR1 is MNHNS, CDR2 SASEGT, per germline. The CDR3 is 14 amino acids. CDR3 in DNA: TGTGCCAGCAGTATCAGGGACACGAACACTGAAGCTTTCTTT. Its protein is CASSIRDTNTEAFF.

This rearrangement joins TRBV25-1 to TRBJ1-4; TRBD1 agrees at 7 bases. This CDR3 has 14 residues. The germline V gene encodes CDR1 MGHDK and CDR2 SYGVNS. V was clipped by 2 bases and J by 12 bases; unmatched bases: 9. The CDR3 is CASSEPGQTEELFF. CDR3 nucleotide sequence: TGTGCCAGCAGTGAACCGGGACAGACCGAAGAACTGTTTTTT.

The chain employs TRBV18 and TRBJ2-1, with 8 bases lining up with TRBD2. The germline V gene has CDR1 KGHSH and CDR2 LQKENI. J gave up 6 bases and V 1 base, and 8 bases lay outside the gene matches. There are 16 residues in the CDR3. CDR3 DNA sequence: TGTGCCAGCTCACCACAAACGGGAGGGCCGGGCAATGAGCAGTTCTTC. Translation: CASSPQTGGPGNEQFF.

J is TRBJ1-3 and V is TRBV12-3 or TRBV12-4, with D hard to call. This CDR3 region has 12 residues. V was clipped by 3 bases and J by 4 bases, with 4 bases between them. This CDR3 is CASSLKGNTIYF. DNA of the CDR3: TGTGCCAGCAGTTTGAAAGGAAACACCATATATTTT.

The rearrangement joins TRBV7-2 to TRBJ1-6; D uncertain. CDR3 length: 15 amino acids. Trimming cost V 1 base and J 8 bases, with 12 bases left between them. In germline, CDR1 is SGHTA, CDR2 FQGNSA. CDR3 residues: CASSLEVLMDSPLHF. The CDR3 DNA reads TGTGCCAGCAGCTTAGAAGTGTTAATGGATTCACCCCTCCACTTT. The full variable domain, rest sourced from reference TRBV7-2 and TRBJ1-6, is GAGVSQSPSNKVTEKGKDVELRCDPISGHTALYWYRQSLGQGLEFLIYFQGNSAPDKSGLPSDRFSAERTGGSVSTLTIQRTQQEDSAVYLCASSLEVLMDSPLHFGNGTRLTVT.

The sample holds many counts of this clonotype. V gene TRBV20-1 combines with J gene TRBJ2-1, with 7 positions matching TRBD2. The CDR3 covers 14 residues. With 6 bases clipped from V and 7 bases from J, the junction kept 12 bases outside the gene matches. Germline values: CDR1 DFQATT, CDR2 SNEGSKA (reference sequence). The CDR3 nucleotides read TGCAGTGCCCTTTCTAGCGGAAACAGGAATGAGCAGTTCTTC. Its protein product is CSALSSGNRNEQFF.

This clonotype was counted at least ten times. The chain uses TRBV7-9 and TRBJ2-1; 9 positions agree with TRBD2. Germline CDR1 is SEHNR and CDR2 is FQNEAQ (reference sequence). V gave up 3 bases and J gave up 0 bases; unmatched junction bases: 9. The CDR3 length is 18 residues. The CDR3 DNA follows: TGTGCCAGCAGCTTGACCAGCGGGAGGAGGAGCTCCTACAATGAGCAGTTCTTC. Its translation: CASSLTSGRRSSYNEQFF.

This clonotype has at least ten counts. The chain recombines TRBV2 with TRBJ1-2; 10 bases are shared with TRBD1. The CDR3 spans 13 residues. The V and J ends lost 5 bases and 7 bases, in that order; junction bases with no gene match: 4. CDR1 is SNHLY, CDR2 FYNNEI, per germline. This CDR3 is CASSRDRGAGYTF. The DNA of the CDR3 is TGTGCCAGCAGTCGGGACAGGGGTGCTGGCTACACCTTC.

The sample holds many counts of this clonotype. The chain is built from TRBV19 and TRBJ1-1; a possible D gene is TRBD1 (5 bases). In germline, CDR1 is LNHDA, CDR2 SQIVND (reference sequence). The CDR3 spans 15 residues. V was clipped by 4 bases and J by 1 base, with 13 bases between them. The chain's CDR3 is CASSTGADRNTEAFF. CDR3 bases: TGTGCCAGTAGTACTGGGGCTGATCGGAACACTGAAGCTTTCTTT.

There are many counts of this clonotype. V and J are TRBV2 and TRBJ2-5, with TRBD2 as a possible D gene (5 bases). Germline CDR1 and CDR2: SNHLY and FYNNEI. The CDR3 consists of 12 residues. Trimming removed 6 bases from V and 5 bases from J, with 10 bases in between. The CDR3 loop reads CASRDRGETQYF. The DNA of the CDR3 is TGTGCCAGCAGAGATAGAGGGGAGACCCAGTACTTC.

In its sample, this clonotype was seen many times. The chain combines TRBV14 with TRBJ2-1; 9 bases are shared with TRBD2. The junction had 4 bases not matched to a gene; V was cut back by 1 base and J by 6 bases. Looked up from germline, CDR1 is SGHDN and CDR2 is FVKESK. There are 15 residues in the CDR3. As DNA, the CDR3 is TGTGCCAGCAGCCAAGCCGGGACTAGCTTCAATGAGCAGTTCTTC. Translating it yields CASSQAGTSFNEQFF.

A note on this clonotype: A much larger clonotype is one base distant, so this may be a read error. The chain employs TRBV19 and TRBJ1-2; D remains unclear. CDR1 is LNHDA, CDR2 SQIVND, per germline (reference sequence). This CDR3 is built from 13 residues. The CDR3 reads CDSSIRAAYGYTF. The DNA for the CDR3 is TGTGACAGTAGTATAAGGGCGGCCTATGGCTACACCTTC.

This clonotype was counted between two and nine times. This chain connects TRBV5-1 to TRBJ2-1, with TRBD2 identical over 8 bases. This CDR3 is built from 12 residues. With 6 bases clipped from V and 12 bases from J, the junction kept 8 bases outside the gene matches. The germline V gene encodes CDR1 SGHRS and CDR2 YFSETQ. CDR3 amino acids: CASKGPAGGQFF. The DNA of the CDR3 is TGCGCCAGCAAGGGTCCCGCGGGGGGGCAGTTCTTC.

J is TRBJ1-2 and V is TRBV29-1, with no clear D. There are 11 residues in the CDR3. V was pared by 4 bases and J by 3 bases, with 6 bases between. Germline CDR1 and CDR2: SQVTM and ANQGSEA. CDR3 residues: CSVVEDYGYTF. The CDR3 nucleotides read TGCAGCGTTGTAGAGGACTATGGCTACACCTTC. The full variable domain, completed using reference TRBV29-1 and TRBJ1-2, is SAVISQKPSRDICQRGTSLTIQCQVDSQVTMMFWYRQQPGQSLTLIATANQGSEATYESGFVIDKFPISRPNLTFSTLTVSNMSPEDSSIYLCSVVEDYGYTFGSGTRLTVV.

This chain links TRBV7-9 with TRBJ1-4; D is ambiguous. V was cut by 2 bases and J by 4 bases, with 5 bases left in between. The CDR3 loop spans 13 amino acids. CDR1 and CDR2 from the germline V gene are SEHNR and FQNEAQ (reference sequence). CDR3 bases: TGTGCCAGCAGCTTAATGGGTAATGAAAAACTGTTTTTT. Protein sequence: CASSLMGNEKLFF.

This clonotype was counted ten times or more. The chain combines TRBV14 with TRBJ1-1; unclear D gene. Between the trimmed V and J ends, which lost 5 bases and 7 bases, there was a span of 17 bases. The germline gives CDR1 SGHDN, CDR2 FVKESK. The CDR3 has 14 residues. CDR3 coding DNA: TGTGCCAGCAGCTCATGGGTGACACACGATGAAGCTTTCTTT. Translation gives CASSSWVTHDEAFF. The full variable domain, with the rest looked up from reference TRBV14 and TRBJ1-1, is EAGVTQFPSHSVIEKGQTVTLRCDPISGHDNLYWYRRVMGKEIKFLLHFVKESKQDESGMPNNRFLAERTGGTYSTLKVQPAELEDSGVYFCASSSWVTHDEAFFGQGTRLTVV.

In its sample, this clonotype was seen many times. The CDR3 sequence: CASSFAATSTDTQYF. The CDR3 nucleotides are TGTGCCAGCAGTTTCGCGGCGACCTCCACAGATACGCAGTATTTT. The chain carries TRBV28 and TRBJ2-3; D is undetermined. This CDR3 has 15 amino acids. Per germline, CDR1 MDHEN and CDR2 SYDVKM. Trimming took off 3 bases at V and 2 bases at J, with 12 bases between the two ends.